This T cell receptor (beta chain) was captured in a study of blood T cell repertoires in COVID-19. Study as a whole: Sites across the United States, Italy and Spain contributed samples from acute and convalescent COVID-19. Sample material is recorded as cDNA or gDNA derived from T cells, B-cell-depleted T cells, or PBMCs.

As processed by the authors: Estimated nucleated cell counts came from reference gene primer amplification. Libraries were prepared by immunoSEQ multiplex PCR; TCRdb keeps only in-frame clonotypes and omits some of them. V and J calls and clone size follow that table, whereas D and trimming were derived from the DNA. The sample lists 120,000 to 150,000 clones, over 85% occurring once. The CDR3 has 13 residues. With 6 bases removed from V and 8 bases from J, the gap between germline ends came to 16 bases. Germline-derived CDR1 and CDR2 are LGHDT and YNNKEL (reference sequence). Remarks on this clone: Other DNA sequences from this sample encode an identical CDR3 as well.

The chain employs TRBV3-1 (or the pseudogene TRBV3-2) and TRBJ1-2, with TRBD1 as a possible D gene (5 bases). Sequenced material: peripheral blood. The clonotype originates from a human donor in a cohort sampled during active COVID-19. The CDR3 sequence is CASSLEGRGGYTF. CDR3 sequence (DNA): TGTGCCAGCAGTCTAGAGGGGCGGGGGGGCTACACCTTC.